This TCR beta chain was captured by sequencing in a study of blood T cell repertoires in COVID-19. Study overall: Whether acute or convalescent, the COVID-19 samples came from the United States, Italy and Spain. PBMCs, B-cell-depleted T cells, or T cells provided the cDNA or gDNA that made up the material.

Trimming took 10 bases from V and 1 from J; bases not matched to a gene: 7. The germline V gene encodes CDR1 ENHRY and CDR2 SYGVKD. This CDR3 spans 14 amino acids. Per the original data handling: Estimation of nucleated cell counts relied on the amplification of reference gene primers. Assay used: immunoSEQ multiplex PCR; TCRdb lists only in-frame clones, some missing. From that table come the V and J calls and clone size; the DNA was used to work out D and trimming. The sample gives over 250,000 clones, about 88% of which show up once; approximately 4% is in the top ten. This chain uses TRBV10-3 with TRBJ1-5, with 7 bases fitting TRBD1. The TCR comes from a man aged 55 to 70 who had recovered from COVID-19. Input material: peripheral blood. CDR3 sequence: CATKDRESNQPQHF. The CDR3 DNA is TGTGCCACCAAAGACAGGGAAAGCAATCAGCCCCAGCATTTT.